This entry concerns a single T cell receptor beta chain. Germline V gene data show CDR1 as LGHDT and CDR2 as YNNKEL (reference sequence). The CDR3 consists of 18 residues. Losses at the gene ends were 1 base for V and 4 bases for J; bases not matched to a gene: 13. The source of the sample is a study of blood T cell repertoires in COVID-19. About the research overall: Spain, Italy and the United States supplied samples that represented acute and convalescent COVID-19. T cells, B-cell-depleted T cells, or PBMCs provided the cDNA or gDNA that served as material.

Profiled with immunoSEQ multiplex PCR; TCRdb holds only in-frame clones, not every one. The sample lists under 80,000 clones, approximately 90% seen once, with around 1.5% in the top ten. V gene TRBV3-1 (or the pseudogene TRBV3-2) combines with J gene TRBJ1-2; 9 positions match TRBD1. The receptor comes from a human donor in a cohort sampled during active COVID-19. The sequencing sample was made of peripheral blood. Here the CDR3 DNA reads TGTGCCAGCAGCCAAGTAGTAAACCGGGACAGGGAGGGCTATGGCTACACCTTC. Translation: CASSQVVNRDREGYGYTF.